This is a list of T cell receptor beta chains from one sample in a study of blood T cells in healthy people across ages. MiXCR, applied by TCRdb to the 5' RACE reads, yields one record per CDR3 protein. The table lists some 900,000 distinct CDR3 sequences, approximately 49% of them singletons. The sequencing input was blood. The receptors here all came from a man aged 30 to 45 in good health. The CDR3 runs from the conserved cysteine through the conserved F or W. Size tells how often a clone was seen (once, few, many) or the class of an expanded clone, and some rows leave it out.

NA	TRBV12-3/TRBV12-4	CANRVGRNYGYTF
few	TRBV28	CASSSRGQGVSDIGYTF
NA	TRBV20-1	CSARLNTEAFF
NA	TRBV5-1	CASSLRTGEKETQYF
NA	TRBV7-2	CASSPSMNTGELFF
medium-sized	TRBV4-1	CASRVVDMVSYNEQFF
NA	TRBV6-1	CASTASAGPYEQYF
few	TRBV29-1	CSVRLTGILTDTQYF
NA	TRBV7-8	CASSLAGGAVYNEQFF
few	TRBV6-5	CASSQTGTGATDTQYF
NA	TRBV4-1	CASSPQPGTGYTYEQYF
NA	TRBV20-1	CSAPRGLAGWSVDNYGYTF
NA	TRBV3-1	CASSSRGSGYNEQFF
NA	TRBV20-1	CSARAPRGQQPQHF
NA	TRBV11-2	CASSPRRGTGELFF
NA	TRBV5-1	CASSLRVGVNVLTF
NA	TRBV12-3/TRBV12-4	CASSFTGLSYNEQFF
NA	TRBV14	CASSPGTQPYEQYF
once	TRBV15	CATSREQGAGNNEQYF
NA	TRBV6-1	CASTDRGSQPQHF
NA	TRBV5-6	CASSRDIGGTQYF